A single sample gave rise to the 9 T cell receptor beta chains below, sequenced in a study of cytomegalovirus exposure and HLA in healthy donors. The PCR used 60 Vbeta and 13 Jbeta primers. Using immunoSEQ multiplex PCR, the repertoire was profiled, and TCRdb retains in-frame clones only, with some absent. Its table records about 77,000 clones. Sequencing used PBMCs. These receptors originate from a man aged 45-65 years in good health and CMV-seropositive.

The genes are TRBV29-1 and TRBJ2-3; D not certain. Germline CDR1 reads SQVTM; CDR2 reads ANQGSEA. The CDR3 spans 15 residues. V was trimmed by 6 bases and J by 2 bases, leaving 18 bases between them. The CDR3 protein is CSVAPTRKATDTQYF. The CDR3 bases are TGCAGCGTCGCCCCTACCCGAAAAGCCACAGATACGCAGTATTTT.

The V and J genes are TRBV6-1 and TRBJ2-7; TRBD1 matches 7 bases. Germline V gene data show CDR1 as MNHNS and CDR2 as SASEGT. V lost 4 bases and J lost 2; bases outside the gene matches: 5. CDR3 length equals 14 residues. The CDR3 DNA reads as TGTGCCAGCAGTGCCCCGGGACAGCCCTACGAGCAGTACGTC. This sequence encodes CASSAPGQPYEQYV.

J is TRBJ2-7 and V is TRBV4-1; TRBD2 agrees at 8 bases. This CDR3 has 14 amino acids. V shed 5 bases, J shed 2 bases, and the junction held 5 bases outside the gene matches. Germline V CDR1 and CDR2: MGHRA, YSYEKL. Written as DNA, the CDR3 is TGCGCCAGCAGCTTACTAGCGGAAGCCTACGAGCAGTACTTC. Translated: CASSLLAEAYEQYF.

The chain uses TRBV4-1 and TRBJ2-7; 16 bases are shared with TRBD2. Germline-derived CDR1 and CDR2 are MGHRA and YSYEKL. The length of the CDR3 is 19 residues. V lost 10 bases, J lost 5 bases, and 20 bases stayed unmatched. The CDR3 spells CATLHPGLAGGAGRNEQYF. Written as DNA, the CDR3 is TGCGCCACCCTCCATCCGGGACTAGCGGGAGGGGCTGGGAGGAACGAGCAGTACTTC.

The genes are TRBV27 and TRBJ2-7; 8 bases agree with TRBD2. Per the germline V gene, CDR1 is MNHEY and CDR2 is SMNVEV (reference sequence). V trimming: 4 bases; J trimming: 4 bases; junction bases outside the gene matches: 9. The CDR3 contains 15 residues. The CDR3 nucleotides are TGTGCCAGCAGTTCTCGGCGGGGGGCGAAGTACGAGCAGTACGTC. Translation gives CASSSRRGAKYEQYV.

The chain has TRBV10-3 and TRBJ1-4; 9 nucleotides line up with TRBD1. V shed 5 bases, J shed 4 bases, and the junction held 2 bases outside the gene matches. Germline V lookup: CDR1 ENHRY, CDR2 SYGVKD. The CDR3 is made up of 14 amino acids. Here the CDR3 DNA reads TGTGCCATCAGTCCGGGACAGGGTAATGAAAAACTGTTTTTT. This codes for CAISPGQGNEKLFF.

In DNA, the CDR3 is TGTGCCAGCAGTTTAGGAGGGCAGCCCCAGCATTTT. Encoded protein: CASSLGGQPQHF. The chain carries TRBV27 and TRBJ1-5; D gene ambiguous. Germline V gene data show CDR1 as MNHEY and CDR2 as SMNVEV (reference sequence). With 2 bases removed from V and 7 bases from J, the gap between germline ends came to 6 bases. The CDR3 spans 12 residues.

The chain combines TRBV19 with TRBJ2-1; TRBD1 aligns across 7 bases. V gave up 6 bases and J gave up 0 bases; unmatched junction bases: 8. Germline V gene lookup returns CDR1 LNHDA and CDR2 SQIVND (reference sequence). CDR3 length: 16 amino acids. The CDR3 DNA reads as TGTGCCAGTAGGGACTTGACAGGGAGCTCCTACAATGAGCAGTTCTTC. This sequence encodes CASRDLTGSSYNEQFF.

V is TRBV4-2 and J is TRBJ1-2, with D tentatively TRBD1 (6 bases). This CDR3 is 18 amino acids long. V was trimmed by 1 base and J by 4 bases, leaving 22 bases between them. Germline V gene data show CDR1 as LGHNA and CDR2 as YNFKEQ. CDR3 sequence (DNA): TGTGCCAGCAGCCAAGTCTCACAGGGAAGGGGCATAGGCTATGGCTACACCTTC. Translating it yields CASSQVSQGRGIGYGYTF.